This record covers a single T cell receptor beta chain. The data were obtained in a study of blood T cell repertoires in COVID-19. Repertoires were generated with immunoSEQ multiplex PCR, while TCRdb's copy carries only in-frame clones and drops some. The sample contains around 61,000 clones, 89% of which appear only once. Germline lookup yields CDR1 KGHDR and CDR2 SFDVKD. The CDR3 is made up of 15 amino acids. Trimming removed 0 bases from V and 4 bases from J, with 12 bases in between. The genes are TRBV24-1 and TRBJ2-7, with a weak D call TRBD2 (5 bases). This sequence originates from an older woman with COVID-19, enrolled during active disease. The sequencing sample was made of peripheral blood. The CDR3 DNA follows: TGTGCCACCAGTGATTTGCAAGAGGGTAGATACGAGCAGTACTTC. Its protein is CATSDLQEGRYEQYF.